This T cell receptor beta chain is from a study of blood T cell repertoires in COVID-19. Study overall: The origin of the acute and convalescent COVID-19 samples was the United States, Italy and Spain.

Original methodology: Amplification with reference gene primers provided the estimates of nucleated cell counts. Here immunoSEQ multiplex PCR was the method, and the copy in TCRdb shows in-frame clones only, minus some. The D gene and trimming were derived from the DNA, and the V and J assignments and clone size from that table. Of 170,000 or so clones in the sample, 65% to 85% were seen once. The CDR3 is 14 amino acids. Trimming cost V 7 bases and J 5 bases; bases outside gene matches: 7. Germline V gene lookup returns CDR1 SGHRS and CDR2 YFSETQ. The J gene is TRBJ2-5, the V gene TRBV5-1; TRBD1 agrees at 11 bases. Sample: peripheral blood. The TCR comes from a middle-aged woman with COVID-19, enrolled during active disease. The CDR3 region is CASGGQGGRETQYF. The CDR3 nucleotides read TGCGCCAGCGGGGGACAGGGGGGCCGGGAGACCCAGTACTTC.